The 17 T cell receptor beta chains given below trace back to one sample, sequenced in a study of cytomegalovirus exposure and HLA in healthy donors. Amplification used 60 Vbeta primers and 13 Jbeta primers. Measured with immunoSEQ multiplex PCR; TCRdb has only the in-frame clones, and not every one. This sample's table has under 85,000 clones. The material sequenced was PBMCs. The receptors shown here come from a boy aged 5-17 years in good health and CMV-seronegative.

The rearrangement links TRBV5-5 to TRBJ1-1; D not certain. V lost 0 bases and J 4 bases, leaving 7 bases between the germline ends. The length of the CDR3 is 13 residues. Germline V gives CDR1 SGHKS, CDR2 YYEKEE (reference sequence). CDR3 in amino acids: CASSLVVATEAFF. The CDR3 nucleotides read TGTGCCAGCAGCTTGGTAGTCGCCACTGAAGCTTTCTTT.

This chain joins TRBV30 and TRBJ2-3, with 10 bases lining up with TRBD2. The CDR3 consists of 14 residues. The germline V gene encodes CDR1 GTSNPN and CDR2 SVGIG (reference sequence). J lost 0 bases, V lost 3 bases, and 0 bases had no gene match. CDR3 sequence: CAWRTSGSTDTQYF. DNA for the CDR3: TGTGCCTGGAGGACTAGCGGGAGCACAGATACGCAGTATTTT.

V and J are TRBV7-2 and TRBJ2-3; D is unclear. The CDR3 loop spans 17 amino acids. Between the trimmed V and J ends, which lost 5 bases and 1 base, there was a span of 19 bases. Germline V CDR1 and CDR2: SGHTA, FQGNSA. The CDR3 coding sequence is TGTGCCAGCAGCCCCCGCACGTACTCCCCTGGCACAGATACGCAGTATTTT. Its protein product is CASSPRTYSPGTDTQYF.

The genes are TRBV11-2 and TRBJ1-3, with D hard to call. With 2 bases removed from V and 2 bases from J, the gap between germline ends came to 7 bases. The CDR3 totals 14 residues. In germline, CDR1 is SGHAT, CDR2 FQNNGV. For the CDR3, the DNA is TGTGCCAGCAGCTTATCGCGGGCTGGAAACACCATATATTTT. It is translated as CASSLSRAGNTIYF.

The rearrangement joins TRBV7-8 to TRBJ2-7; 11 bases agree with TRBD1. Germline CDR1 SGHVS, CDR2 FQNEAQ. This CDR3 comprises 16 residues. V trimming: 4 bases; J trimming: 4 bases; junction bases outside the gene matches: 9. CDR3 DNA: TGTGCCAGCAGCTCAATTGCGGGACAGGGGGGGTACGAGCAGTACTTC. It yields the protein CASSSIAGQGGYEQYF.

The chain carries TRBV5-6 and TRBJ1-6; 9 bases line up with TRBD1. Trimming at V came to 0 bases and at J to 4 bases, leaving 11 bases not matched to a gene. Germline lookup yields CDR1 SGHDT and CDR2 YYEEEE. The CDR3 runs 19 residues. The CDR3 coding sequence is TGTGCCAGCAGCTTGGGGATTTACAGGGGGCTCCAATATAATTCACCCCTCCACTTT. Its protein product is CASSLGIYRGLQYNSPLHF.

The gene calls are TRBV7-8 and TRBJ2-1; 8 bases agree with TRBD2. After removal of 5 bases from V and 4 bases from J, the junction contained 10 bases not matched to a gene. CDR3 length: 16 amino acids. CDR1 and CDR2 from the germline V gene are SGHVS and FQNEAQ. The CDR3 is CASSLEGGRTYNEQFF. The CDR3 DNA sequence: TGTGCCAGCAGCCTAGAAGGCGGGAGGACTTACAATGAGCAGTTCTTC.

The genes are TRBV6-5 and TRBJ2-3; TRBD1 agrees at 7 bases. With V trimmed by 6 bases and J by 4 bases, 7 bases remained unmatched. CDR3 length: 14 amino acids. Germline V gene sequence: CDR1 MNHEY, CDR2 SVGAGI. CDR3 DNA sequence: TGTGCCAGCAGCAACCGGGACAGCTCAGATACGCAGTATTTT. Amino acids: CASSNRDSSDTQYF.

The chain uses TRBV20-1 and TRBJ2-7; D is unclear. V was cut by 1 base and J by 7 bases, with 8 bases left in between. The CDR3 runs to 11 residues. Germline CDR1 is DFQATT and CDR2 is SNEGSKA (reference sequence). The CDR3 region has the DNA TGCAGTGCTAGAGGGGTCGGGGAGCAGTACTTC. Amino acids: CSARGVGEQYF.

The chain recombines TRBV13 with TRBJ2-1; TRBD2 matches at 9 bases. Trimming took 6 bases from V and 8 from J; bases not matched to a gene: 8. Per the germline V gene, CDR1 is PRHDT and CDR2 is FYEKMQ (reference sequence). This CDR3 has 14 residues. CDR3 bases: TGTGCCAGCAGACTGGCGGGGGGGAAGCATGAGCAGTTCTTC. Translation: CASRLAGGKHEQFF. Full variable domain (missing parts from reference TRBV13 and TRBJ2-1): AAGVIQSPRHLIKEKRETATLKCYPIPRHDTVYWYQQGPGQDPQFLISFYEKMQSDKGSIPDRFSAQQFSDYHSELNMSSLELGDSALYFCASRLAGGKHEQFFGPGTRLTVL.

The genes are TRBV7-2 and TRBJ1-2; D ambiguous. The CDR3 is 19 residues long. The germline gives CDR1 SGHTA, CDR2 FQGNSA. Trimming cost V 4 bases and J 2 bases, with 26 bases left between them. The CDR3 coding sequence is TGTGCCAGCAGCTCACACCACCAGCAAGGACTCAGCCCAAACTATGGCTACACCTTC. It codes for CASSSHHQQGLSPNYGYTF.

The chain couples TRBV18 to TRBJ2-2; no definite D call. The V and J ends lost 3 bases and 4 bases respectively, with 9 bases between them. The V gene's germline CDR1 is KGHSH and CDR2 LQKENI. The CDR3 has 14 residues. The CDR3 bases are TGTGCCAGCTCACCTGAACACGTCACCGGGGAGCTGTTTTTT. Translation: CASSPEHVTGELFF.

The chain joins TRBV6-6 to TRBJ1-2; 7 bases agree with TRBD1. This CDR3 has 14 residues. The V and J ends lost 6 bases and 8 bases, in that order; junction bases with no gene match: 12. Germline CDR1 is MNHNY and CDR2 is SVGAGI (reference sequence). CDR3 nucleotides: TGTGCCAGCAGCATCGAGGGACAGTTGCGGGGCTACACCTTC. Its translation is CASSIEGQLRGYTF.

This chain connects TRBV18 to TRBJ1-2, with TRBD1 identical over 7 bases. Trimming cost V 3 bases and J 6 bases; bases outside gene matches: 7. Germline V gene sequence: CDR1 KGHSH, CDR2 LQKENI. The length of the CDR3 is 14 residues. The CDR3: CASSPDRRANGYTF. CDR3 sequence (DNA): TGTGCCAGCTCACCGGACAGGAGGGCTAATGGCTACACCTTC.

The chain couples TRBV27 to TRBJ1-1; a possible D gene is TRBD1 (6 bases). The CDR3 totals 13 residues. V lost 7 bases, J lost 5 bases, and 14 bases lay in between. CDR1 is MNHEY and CDR2 is SMNVEV in the germline V gene (reference sequence). CDR3 DNA sequence: TGTGCCAGCACTCCTAGGGGGGGTACTGAAGCTTTCTTT. Amino acids: CASTPRGGTEAFF.

The chain employs TRBV18 and TRBJ2-3; 10 bases agree with TRBD1. This CDR3 region has 15 residues. J was trimmed by 3 bases and V by 0 bases; bases with no gene match: 0. In germline, CDR1 is KGHSH, CDR2 LQKENI. The CDR3: CASSPPDRGTDTQYF. In nucleotides, the CDR3 is TGTGCCAGCTCACCACCGGACAGGGGGACAGATACGCAGTATTTT.

V gene TRBV5-4 combines with J gene TRBJ2-5; the D gene is possibly TRBD2 (5 bases). Trimming stripped 4 bases from V and 5 bases from J, with 9 bases between. The germline V gene encodes CDR1 SGHNT and CDR2 YYREEE (reference sequence). The CDR3 consists of 12 residues. The CDR3 DNA sequence: TGTGCCAGCAGCCGGAGGCCGGAGACCCAGTACTTC. It yields the protein CASSRRPETQYF.